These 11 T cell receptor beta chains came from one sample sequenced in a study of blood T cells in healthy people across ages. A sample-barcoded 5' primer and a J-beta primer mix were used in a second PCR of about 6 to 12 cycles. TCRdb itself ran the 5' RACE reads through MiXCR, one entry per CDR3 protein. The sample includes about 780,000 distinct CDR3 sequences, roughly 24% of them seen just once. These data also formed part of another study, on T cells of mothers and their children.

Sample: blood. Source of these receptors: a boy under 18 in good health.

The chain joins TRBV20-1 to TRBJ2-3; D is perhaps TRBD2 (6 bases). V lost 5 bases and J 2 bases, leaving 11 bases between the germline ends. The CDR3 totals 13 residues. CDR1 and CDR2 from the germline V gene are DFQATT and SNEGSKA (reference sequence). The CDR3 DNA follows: TGCAGTGCTGTCCCGGGAGCCACAGATACGCAGTATTTT. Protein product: CSAVPGATDTQYF.

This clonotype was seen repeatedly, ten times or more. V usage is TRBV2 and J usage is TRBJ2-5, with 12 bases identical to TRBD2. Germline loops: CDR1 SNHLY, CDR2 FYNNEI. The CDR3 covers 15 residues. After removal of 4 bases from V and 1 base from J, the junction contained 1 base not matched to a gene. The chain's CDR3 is CASSGLAGAQETQYF. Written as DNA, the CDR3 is TGTGCCAGCAGTGGACTAGCGGGGGCCCAAGAGACCCAGTACTTC.

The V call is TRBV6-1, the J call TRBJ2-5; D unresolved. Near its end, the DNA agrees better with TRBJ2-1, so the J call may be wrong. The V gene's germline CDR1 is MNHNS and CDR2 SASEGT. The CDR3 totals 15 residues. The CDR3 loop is CASSERGEAYNEQFF. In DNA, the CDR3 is TGTGCCAGCAGTGAACGAGGAGAGGCCTACAATGAGCAGTTCTTC.

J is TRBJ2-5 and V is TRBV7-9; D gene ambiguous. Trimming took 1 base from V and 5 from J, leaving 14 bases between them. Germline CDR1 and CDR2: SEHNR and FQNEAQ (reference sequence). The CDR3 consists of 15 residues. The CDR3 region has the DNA TGTGCCAGCAGCTTAGATATGGGCTTCCAGGAGACCCAGTACTTC. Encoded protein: CASSLDMGFQETQYF.

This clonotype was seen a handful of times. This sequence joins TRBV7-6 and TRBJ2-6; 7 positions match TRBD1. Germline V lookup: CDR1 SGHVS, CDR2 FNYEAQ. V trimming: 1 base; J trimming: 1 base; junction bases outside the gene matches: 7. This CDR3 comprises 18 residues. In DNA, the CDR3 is TGTGCCAGCAGCTTAGATCCGACAGGGAAATCTGGGGCCAACGTCCTGACTTTC. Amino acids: CASSLDPTGKSGANVLTF.

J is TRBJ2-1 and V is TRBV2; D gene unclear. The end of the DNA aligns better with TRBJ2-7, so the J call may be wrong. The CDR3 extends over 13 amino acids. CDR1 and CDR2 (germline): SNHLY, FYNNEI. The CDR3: CARGSESSYEQYF. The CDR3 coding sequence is TGTGCCAGGGGTTCTGAAAGCTCCTACGAGCAGTACTTC.

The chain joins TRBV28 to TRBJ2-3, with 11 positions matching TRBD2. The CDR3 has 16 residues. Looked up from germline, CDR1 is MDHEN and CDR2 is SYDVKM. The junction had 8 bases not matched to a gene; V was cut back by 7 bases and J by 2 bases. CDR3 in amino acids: CASIPRLAGNTDTQYF. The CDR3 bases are TGTGCCAGCATCCCAAGACTAGCGGGGAACACAGATACGCAGTATTTT. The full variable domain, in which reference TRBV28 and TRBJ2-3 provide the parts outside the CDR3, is DVKVTQSSRYLVKRTGEKVFLECVQDMDHENMFWYRQDPGLGLRLIYFSYDVKMKEKGDIPEGYSVSREKKERFSLILESASTNQTSMYLCASIPRLAGNTDTQYFGPGTRLTVL.

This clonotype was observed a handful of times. The CDR3, as DNA: TGCAGTGCTACGGGACTAGCGGAAGAGACCCAGTACTTC. It specifies CSATGLAEETQYF. The chain joins TRBV20-1 to TRBJ2-5; 11 nucleotides agree with TRBD2. CDR3 length equals 13 residues. Germline-derived CDR1 and CDR2 are DFQATT and SNEGSKA (reference sequence). With V trimmed by 4 bases and J by 3 bases, 1 base remained unmatched.

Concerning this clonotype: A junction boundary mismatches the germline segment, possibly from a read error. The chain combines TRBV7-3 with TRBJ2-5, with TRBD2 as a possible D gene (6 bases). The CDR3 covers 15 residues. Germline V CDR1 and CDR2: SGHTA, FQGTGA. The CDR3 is CASSATGLQQEAQYF. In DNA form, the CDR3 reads TGTGCCAGCAGCGCAACGGGACTCCAACAAGAGGCCCAGTACTTC.

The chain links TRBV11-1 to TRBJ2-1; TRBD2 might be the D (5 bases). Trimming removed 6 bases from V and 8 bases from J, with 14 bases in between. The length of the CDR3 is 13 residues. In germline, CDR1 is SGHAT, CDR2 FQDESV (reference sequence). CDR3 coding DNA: TGTGCCAGCAGTTCCTCTAGCCTCCATGAGCAGTTCTTC. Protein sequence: CASSSSSLHEQFF.

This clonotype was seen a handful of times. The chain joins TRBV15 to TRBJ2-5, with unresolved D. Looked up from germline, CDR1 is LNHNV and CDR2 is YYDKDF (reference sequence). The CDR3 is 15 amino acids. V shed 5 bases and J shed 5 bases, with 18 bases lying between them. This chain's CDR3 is CATSSLPTYGETQYF. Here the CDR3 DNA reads TGTGCCACCAGCTCATTACCGACATATGGGGAGACCCAGTACTTC.